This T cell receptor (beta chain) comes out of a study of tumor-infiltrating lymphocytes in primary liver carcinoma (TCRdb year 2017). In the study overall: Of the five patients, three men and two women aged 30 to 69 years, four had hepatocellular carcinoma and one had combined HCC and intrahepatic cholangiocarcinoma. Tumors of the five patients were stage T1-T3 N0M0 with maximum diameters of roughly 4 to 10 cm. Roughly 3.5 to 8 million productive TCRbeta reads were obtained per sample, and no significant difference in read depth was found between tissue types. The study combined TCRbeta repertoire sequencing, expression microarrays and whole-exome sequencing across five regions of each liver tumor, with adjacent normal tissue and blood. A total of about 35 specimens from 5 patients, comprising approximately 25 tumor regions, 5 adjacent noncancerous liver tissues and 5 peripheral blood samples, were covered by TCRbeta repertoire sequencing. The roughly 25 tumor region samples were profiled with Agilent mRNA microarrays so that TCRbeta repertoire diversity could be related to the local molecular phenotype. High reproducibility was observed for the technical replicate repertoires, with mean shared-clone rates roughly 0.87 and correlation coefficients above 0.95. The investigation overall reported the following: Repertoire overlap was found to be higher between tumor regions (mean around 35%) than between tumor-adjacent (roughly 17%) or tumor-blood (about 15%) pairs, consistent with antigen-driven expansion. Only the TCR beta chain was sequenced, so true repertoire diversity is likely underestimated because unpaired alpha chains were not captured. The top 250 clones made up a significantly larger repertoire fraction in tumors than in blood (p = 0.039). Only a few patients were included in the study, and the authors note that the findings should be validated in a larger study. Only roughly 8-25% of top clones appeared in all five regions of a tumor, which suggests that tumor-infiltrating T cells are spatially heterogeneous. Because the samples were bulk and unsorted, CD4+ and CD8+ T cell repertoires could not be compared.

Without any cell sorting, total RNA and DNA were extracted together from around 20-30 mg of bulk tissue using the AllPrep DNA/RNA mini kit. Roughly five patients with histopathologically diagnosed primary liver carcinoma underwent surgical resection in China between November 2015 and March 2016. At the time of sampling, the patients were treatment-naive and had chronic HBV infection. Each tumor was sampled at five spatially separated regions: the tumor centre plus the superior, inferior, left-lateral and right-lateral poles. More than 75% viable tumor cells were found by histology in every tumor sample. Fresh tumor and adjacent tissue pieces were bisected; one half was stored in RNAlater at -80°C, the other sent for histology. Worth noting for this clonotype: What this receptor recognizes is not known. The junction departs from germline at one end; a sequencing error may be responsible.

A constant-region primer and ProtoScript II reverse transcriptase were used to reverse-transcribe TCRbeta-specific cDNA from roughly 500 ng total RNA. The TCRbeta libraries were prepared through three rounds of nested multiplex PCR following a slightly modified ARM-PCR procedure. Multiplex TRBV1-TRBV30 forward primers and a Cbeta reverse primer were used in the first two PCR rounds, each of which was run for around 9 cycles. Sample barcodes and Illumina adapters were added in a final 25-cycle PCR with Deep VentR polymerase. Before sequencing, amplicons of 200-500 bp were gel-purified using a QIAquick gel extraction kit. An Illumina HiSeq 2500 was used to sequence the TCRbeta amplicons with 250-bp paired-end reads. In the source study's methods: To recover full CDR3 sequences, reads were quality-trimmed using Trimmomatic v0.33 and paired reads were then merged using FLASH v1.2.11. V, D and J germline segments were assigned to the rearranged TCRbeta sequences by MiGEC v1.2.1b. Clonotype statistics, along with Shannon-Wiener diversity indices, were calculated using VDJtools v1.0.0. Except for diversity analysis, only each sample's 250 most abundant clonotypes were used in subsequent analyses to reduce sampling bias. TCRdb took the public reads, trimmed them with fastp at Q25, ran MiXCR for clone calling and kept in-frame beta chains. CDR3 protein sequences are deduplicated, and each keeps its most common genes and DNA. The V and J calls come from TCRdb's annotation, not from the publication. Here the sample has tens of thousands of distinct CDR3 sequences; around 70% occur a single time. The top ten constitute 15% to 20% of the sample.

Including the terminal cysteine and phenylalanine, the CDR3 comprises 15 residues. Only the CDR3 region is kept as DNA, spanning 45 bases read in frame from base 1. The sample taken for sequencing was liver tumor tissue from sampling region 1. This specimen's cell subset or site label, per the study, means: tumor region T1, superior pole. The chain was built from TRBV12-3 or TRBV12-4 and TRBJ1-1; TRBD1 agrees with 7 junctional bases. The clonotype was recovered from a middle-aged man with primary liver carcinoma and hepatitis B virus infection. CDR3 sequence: CASRHRGEGYTEALF. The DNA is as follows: TGTGCCAGCCGTCACAGGGGTGAGGGATACACTGAAGCTCTCTTT.